These T cell receptor beta chains were read from a single sample in a study of cytomegalovirus exposure and HLA in healthy donors. Produced via immunoSEQ multiplex PCR; TCRdb's table is partial and in-frame only. The table lists tens of thousands of clones, roughly 79% of them singletons. Material: PBMCs. The receptors come from a male donor in good health and CMV-seronegative. The CDR3 runs from the conserved cysteine through the conserved F or W. The D gene is left open where the match is weak. The listing skips clone size in some rows; elsewhere it reads once, few, many or a size class.

14	TRBV7-2	TRBJ2-7	-	-	CASSLGGRDYEQYF	TGTGCCAGCAGCTTAGGGGGCCGAGACTACGAGCAGTACTTC
16	TRBV19	TRBJ2-3	-	-	CASSIWSGNFADTQYF	TGTGCCAGTAGTATATGGTCAGGGAATTTCGCAGATACGCAGTATTTT
14	TRBV7-2	TRBJ1-3	-	-	CASSVRSGGNTIYF	TGTGCCAGCAGCGTTAGGTCAGGGGGAAACACCATATATTTT
16	TRBV18	TRBJ2-7	TRBD2	once	CASSPTGLAGSYEQYF	TGTGCCAGCTCACCAACGGGACTAGCGGGAAGCTACGAGCAGTACTTC
14	TRBV28	TRBJ1-1	TRBD1	-	CASSPDRVRTEAFF	TGTGCCAGCAGTCCCGACAGGGTGAGGACTGAAGCTTTCTTT
16	TRBV6-5	TRBJ1-2	-	few	CASSSLRQPLNYGYTF	TGTGCCAGCAGTTCACTCAGACAGCCTCTTAACTATGGCTACACCTTC
13	TRBV29-1	TRBJ1-1	TRBD1	-	CSGRTGRNTEAFF	TGCAGCGGAAGGACAGGTAGGAACACTGAAGCTTTCTTT
13	TRBV7-8	TRBJ2-7	-	-	CASSHSSSYEQYF	TGTGCCAGCAGTCACTCAAGCTCCTACGAGCAGTACTTC
16	TRBV6-5	TRBJ2-5	TRBD2	-	CASSYRLAGGRETQYF	TGTGCCAGCAGTTACCGCTTAGCGGGAGGTCGTGAGACCCAGTACTTC
15	TRBV9	TRBJ2-1	-	once	CASSVETASYNEQFF	TGTGCCAGCAGCGTAGAGACAGCCTCCTACAATGAGCAGTTCTTC
13	TRBV28	TRBJ2-3	-	few	CASRSDFTDTQYF	TGTGCCAGCAGGTCGGACTTCACAGATACGCAGTATTTT
17	TRBV5-4	TRBJ2-3	TRBD2	-	CASSWIGSGGAADTQYF	TGTGCCAGCAGCTGGATAGGTAGCGGGGGGGCGGCAGATACGCAGTATTTT
14	TRBV7-2	TRBJ2-7	-	-	CASSLGTEFYEQYF	TGTGCCAGCAGCTTAGGGACAGAGTTTTACGAGCAGTACTTC
20	TRBV6-4	TRBJ1-5	-	-	CASSDSMRGRDPYSNQPQHF	TGTGCCAGCAGTGACTCGATGCGGGGGAGGGACCCCTATAGCAATCAGCCCCAGCATTTT
17	TRBV25-1	TRBJ2-3	-	-	CASSEEGSWGGTDTQYF	TGTGCCAGCAGTGAAGAGGGTTCTTGGGGGGGCACAGATACGCAGTATTTT
15	TRBV6-8	TRBJ2-1	TRBD2	-	CASSPLAEEYNEQFF	TGTGCCAGCAGCCCACTAGCGGAGGAGTACAATGAGCAGTTCTTC
13	TRBV28	TRBJ1-3	-	once	CASKTHRQVIIYF	TGTGCCAGCAAGACTCACCGACAGGTGATCATATATTTT
14	TRBV6-1	TRBJ1-1	TRBD1	-	CASSATGSRTEAFF	TGTGCCAGCAGTGCGACAGGGAGTCGCACTGAAGCTTTCTTT
11	TRBV29-1	TRBJ1-1	-	-	CSVAPGEQAFF	TGCAGCGTTGCCCCAGGGGAACAAGCTTTCTTT
15	TRBV9	TRBJ2-1	-	-	CASSPRGTSTHEQFF	TGTGCCAGCAGCCCCCGGGGGACCTCCACCCATGAGCAGTTCTTC
12	TRBV6-5	TRBJ1-1	-	-	CASSYRGSEAFF	TGTGCCAGCAGTTACCGGGGGAGTGAAGCTTTCTTT
18	TRBV5-8	TRBJ1-6	TRBD1	once	CASSPGTGRSSYNSPLHF	TGTGCCAGCAGCCCCGGGACAGGACGGAGCTCCTATAATTCACCCCTCCACTTT
13	TRBV11-2	TRBJ2-5	-	-	CAVLATLQETQYF	TGTGCTGTCTTAGCCACTTTACAAGAGACCCAGTACTTC
16	TRBV7-6	TRBJ2-3	-	-	CASSLGRALLRDTQYF	TGTGCCAGCAGCTTAGGCAGGGCTCTATTGAGAGATACGCAGTATTTT
14	TRBV19	TRBJ2-7	-	-	CASSLNPGVYEQYF	TGTGCCAGTAGCCTTAACCCAGGGGTCTACGAGCAGTACTTC
15	TRBV5-6	TRBJ1-1	TRBD1	few	CASSPGTGRPFEAFF	TGTGCCAGCAGCCCGGGGACAGGGAGGCCCTTTGAAGCTTTCTTT
15	TRBV7-2	TRBJ2-7	TRBD1	-	CASSLEPGTAYEQYF	TGTGCCAGCAGCTTAGAACCTGGGACAGCCTACGAGCAGTACTTC
15	TRBV5-4	TRBJ2-1	TRBD1	-	CASSLQTGRYNEQFF	TGTGCCAGCAGCTTACAGACAGGGAGATACAATGAGCAGTTCTTC